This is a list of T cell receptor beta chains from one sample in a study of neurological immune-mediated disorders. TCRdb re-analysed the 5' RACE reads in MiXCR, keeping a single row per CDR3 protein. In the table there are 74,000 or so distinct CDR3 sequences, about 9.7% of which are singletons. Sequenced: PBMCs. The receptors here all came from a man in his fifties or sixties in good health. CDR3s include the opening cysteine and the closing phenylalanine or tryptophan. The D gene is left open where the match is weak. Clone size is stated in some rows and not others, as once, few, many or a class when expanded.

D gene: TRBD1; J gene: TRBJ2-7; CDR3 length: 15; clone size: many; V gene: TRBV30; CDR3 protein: CAWSESTGRSYEQYF; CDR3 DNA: TGTGCCTGGAGTGAATCGACAGGGAGATCCTACGAGCAGTACTTC
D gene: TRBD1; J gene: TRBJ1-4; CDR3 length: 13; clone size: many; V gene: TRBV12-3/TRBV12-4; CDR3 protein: CASRVQGDEKLFF; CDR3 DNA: TGTGCCAGCAGGGTACAGGGGGATGAAAAACTGTTTTTT
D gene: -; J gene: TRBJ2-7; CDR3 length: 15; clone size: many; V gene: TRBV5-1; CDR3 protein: CASSFDGIGMGEQYF; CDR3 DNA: TGCGCCAGCAGCTTCGACGGTATCGGAATGGGGGAGCAGTACTTC
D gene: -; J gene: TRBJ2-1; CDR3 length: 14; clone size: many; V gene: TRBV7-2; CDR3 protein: CASSSRAEWDEQFF; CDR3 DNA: TGTGCCAGCAGCTCACGGGCTGAGTGGGATGAGCAGTTCTTC
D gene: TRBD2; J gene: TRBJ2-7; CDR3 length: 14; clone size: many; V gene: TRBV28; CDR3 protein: CASSPSGNSYEQYF; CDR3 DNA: TGTGCCAGCAGCCCTAGCGGCAACTCCTACGAGCAGTACTTC
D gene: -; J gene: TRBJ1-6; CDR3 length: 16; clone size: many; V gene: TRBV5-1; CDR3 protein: CASSLASSTYNSPLHF; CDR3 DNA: TGCGCCAGCAGCTTGGCCTCCTCTACCTATAATTCACCCCTCCACTTT
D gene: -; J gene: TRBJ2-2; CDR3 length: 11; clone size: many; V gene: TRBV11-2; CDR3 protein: CASSLPIGLFF; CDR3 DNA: TGTGCCAGCAGCTTACCCATCGGGCTGTTTTTT
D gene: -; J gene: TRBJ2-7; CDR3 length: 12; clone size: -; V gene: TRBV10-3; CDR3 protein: CAITAQGNEQYF; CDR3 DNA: TGTGCCATCACCGCTCAGGGGAACGAGCAGTACTTC
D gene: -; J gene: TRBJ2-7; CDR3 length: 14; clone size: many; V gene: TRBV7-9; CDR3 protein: CASSLAGSTYEQYF; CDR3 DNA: TGTGCCAGCAGCTTAGCGGGCAGCACCTACGAGCAGTACTTC
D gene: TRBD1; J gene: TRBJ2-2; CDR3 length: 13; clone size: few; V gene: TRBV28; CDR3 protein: CASRDRVTGELFF; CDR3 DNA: TGTGCCAGCAGAGACAGGGTCACCGGGGAGCTGTTTTTT
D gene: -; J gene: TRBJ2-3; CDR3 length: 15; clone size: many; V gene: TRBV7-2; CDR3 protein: CASSPMTGAPDTQYF; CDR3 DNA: TGTGCCAGCAGCCCTATGACGGGGGCTCCGGATACGCAGTATTTT
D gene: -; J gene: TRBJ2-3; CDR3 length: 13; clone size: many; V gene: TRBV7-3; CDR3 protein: CASSKAPTDTQYF; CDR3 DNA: TGTGCCAGCAGTAAGGCCCCCACAGATACGCAGTATTTT
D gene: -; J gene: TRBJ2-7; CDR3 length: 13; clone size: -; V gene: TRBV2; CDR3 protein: CASKRTASYEQYF; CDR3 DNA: TGTGCCAGCAAGCGGACAGCCTCCTACGAGCAGTACTTC